This T cell receptor beta chain is from a study of radiotherapy plus CTLA-4 blockade in lung cancer. Generated by immunoSEQ multiplex PCR, the TCRdb table keeps only in-frame clones and is missing some. Of 90,000 or so clones detected, 70% to 90% appear once; the ten largest clones hold approximately 2%. Germline V gene lookup returns CDR1 KGHSH and CDR2 LQKENI. The V end lost 6 bases, the J end lost 5 bases, and 11 bases lay between the germline ends. This CDR3 has 13 residues. Sequencing was performed on peripheral blood, taken from a patient treated with radiotherapy plus ipilimumab. The receptor comes from a human donor with non-small cell lung cancer who had a partial response to radiotherapy plus ipilimumab. V gene TRBV18 combines with J gene TRBJ2-1; no clear D. CDR3 nucleotides: TGTGCCAGCTCCCCCGGAGTTAACAATGAGCAGTTCTTC. The encoded protein is CASSPGVNNEQFF.